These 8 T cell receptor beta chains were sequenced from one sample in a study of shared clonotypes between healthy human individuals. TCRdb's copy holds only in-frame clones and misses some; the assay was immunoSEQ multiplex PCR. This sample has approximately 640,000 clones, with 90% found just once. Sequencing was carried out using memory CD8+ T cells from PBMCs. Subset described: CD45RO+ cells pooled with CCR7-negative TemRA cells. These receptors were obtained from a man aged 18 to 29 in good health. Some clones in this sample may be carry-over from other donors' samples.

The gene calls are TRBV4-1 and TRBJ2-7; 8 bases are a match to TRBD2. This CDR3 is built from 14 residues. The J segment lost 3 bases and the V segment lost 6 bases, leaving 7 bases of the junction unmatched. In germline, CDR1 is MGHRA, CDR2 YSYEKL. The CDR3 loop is CASSHGGGNYEQYF. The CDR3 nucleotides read TGCGCCAGCAGTCACGGGGGGGGCAACTACGAGCAGTACTTC.

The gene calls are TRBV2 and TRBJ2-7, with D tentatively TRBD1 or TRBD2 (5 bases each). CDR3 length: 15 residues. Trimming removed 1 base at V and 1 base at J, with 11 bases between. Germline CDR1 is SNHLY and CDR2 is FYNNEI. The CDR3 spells CASSEVWDGSYEQYF. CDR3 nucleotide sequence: TGTGCCAGCAGTGAAGTGTGGGACGGGTCCTACGAGCAGTACTTC. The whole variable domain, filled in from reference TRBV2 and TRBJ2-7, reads EPEVTQTPSHQVTQMGQEVILRCVPISNHLYFYWYRQILGQKVEFLVSFYNNEISEKSEIFDDQFSVERPDGSNFTLKIRSTKLEDSAMYFCASSEVWDGSYEQYFGPGTRLTVT.

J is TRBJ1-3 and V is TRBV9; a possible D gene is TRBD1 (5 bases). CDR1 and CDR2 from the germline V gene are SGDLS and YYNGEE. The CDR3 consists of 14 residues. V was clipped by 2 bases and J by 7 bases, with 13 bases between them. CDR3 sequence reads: CASSVAQGRNTIYF. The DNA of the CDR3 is TGTGCCAGCAGCGTCGCCCAGGGACGGAACACCATATATTTT.

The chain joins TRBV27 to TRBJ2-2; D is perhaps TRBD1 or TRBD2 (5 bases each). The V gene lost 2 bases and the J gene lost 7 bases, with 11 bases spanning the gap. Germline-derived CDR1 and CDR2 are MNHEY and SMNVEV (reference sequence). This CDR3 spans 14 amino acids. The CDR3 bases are TGTGCCAGCAGTTTAGTCTGGGGACGCGGGGAGCTGTTTTTT. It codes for CASSLVWGRGELFF.

The CDR3 DNA reads TGTGCCACCAGCAGATCCCTGGGGGGTCAGGAGACCCAGTACTTC. Translation gives CATSRSLGGQETQYF. This chain joins TRBV15 and TRBJ2-5, with D maybe TRBD2 (6 bases). The V end lost 2 bases, the J end lost 5 bases, and 15 bases lay between the germline ends. CDR1 and CDR2 from the germline V gene are LNHNV and YYDKDF (reference sequence). CDR3 size: 15 residues.

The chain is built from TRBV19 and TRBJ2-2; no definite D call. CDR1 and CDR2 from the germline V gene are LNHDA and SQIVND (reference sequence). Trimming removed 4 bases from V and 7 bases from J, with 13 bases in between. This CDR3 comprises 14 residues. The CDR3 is CASSKPVFGGELFF. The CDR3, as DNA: TGTGCCAGTAGTAAACCCGTCTTCGGCGGGGAGCTGTTTTTT.

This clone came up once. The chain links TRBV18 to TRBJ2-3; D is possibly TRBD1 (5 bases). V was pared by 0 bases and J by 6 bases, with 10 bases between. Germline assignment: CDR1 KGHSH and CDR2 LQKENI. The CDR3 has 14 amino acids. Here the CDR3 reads CASSPPVRADTQYF. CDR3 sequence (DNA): TGTGCCAGCTCACCACCAGTCAGGGCGGATACGCAGTATTTT.

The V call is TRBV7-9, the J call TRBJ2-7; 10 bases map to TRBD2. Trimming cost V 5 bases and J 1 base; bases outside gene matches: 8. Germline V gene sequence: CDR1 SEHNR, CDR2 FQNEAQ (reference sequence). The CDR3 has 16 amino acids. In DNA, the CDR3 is TGTGCCAGCAGCCGTGGACTAGCGGATGAGTCCTACGAGCAGTACTTC. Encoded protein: CASSRGLADESYEQYF. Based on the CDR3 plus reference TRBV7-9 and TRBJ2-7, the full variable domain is DTGVSQNPRHKITKRGQNVTFRCDPISEHNRLYWYRQTLGQGPEFLTYFQNEAQLEKSRLLSDRFSAERPKGSFSTLEIQRTEQGDSAMYLCASSRGLADESYEQYFGPGTRLTVT.